These 28 T cell receptor beta chains were all obtained from the same sample, sequenced in a study of CD4 T cells in relation to SARS-CoV-2 and coronaviruses. Only in-frame clones appear in the TCRdb table, and some are missing; sequencing was by immunoSEQ multiplex PCR. The profile shows tens of thousands of clones, 77% of them singletons. The antigens for these receptors are not known. Sequencing input: memory CD4+ T cells from PBMCs, cultured in vitro. These receptors originate from an adult with COVID-19.

The J gene is TRBJ1-1, the V gene TRBV6-5; D gene unclear. Germline CDR1 MNHEY, CDR2 SVGAGI. This CDR3 has 13 residues. CDR3 bases: TGTGCGGCGGCGGAGCCCCTGAACACTGAAGCTTTCTTT. The encoded protein is CAAAEPLNTEAFF.

The chain combines TRBV5-1 with TRBJ1-2; TRBD1 might be the D (5 bases). This CDR3 contains 18 residues. Trimming took 5 bases from V and 5 from J, leaving 28 bases between them. Germline CDR1 reads SGHRS; CDR2 reads YFSETQ. DNA for the CDR3: TGCGCCAGCAGGCGGGACGTATCGGGCGCCGAATATTCATATGGCTACACCTTC. Encoded protein: CASRRDVSGAEYSYGYTF. The full variable domain, in which reference TRBV5-1 and TRBJ1-2 provide the parts outside the CDR3, is KAGVTQTPRYLIKTRGQQVTLSCSPISGHRSVSWYQQTPGQGLQFLFEYFSETQRNKGNFPGRFSGRQFSNSRSEMNVSTLELGDSALYLCASRRDVSGAEYSYGYTFGSGTRLTVV.

The chain recombines TRBV18 with TRBJ2-2, with D possibly being TRBD1 (6 bases). V shed 3 bases and J shed 4 bases, with 9 bases lying between them. The CDR3 runs to 14 residues. Per the germline V gene, CDR1 is KGHSH and CDR2 is LQKENI. The chain's CDR3 is CASSPRRGTGELFF. CDR3 sequence (DNA): TGTGCCAGCTCACCGCGCAGGGGCACCGGGGAGCTGTTTTTT.

The chain uses TRBV19 and TRBJ2-1, with 8 bases matching TRBD2. Germline values: CDR1 LNHDA, CDR2 SQIVND (reference sequence). This CDR3 has 13 residues. V shed 5 bases, J shed 10 bases, and the junction held 7 bases outside the gene matches. This CDR3 reads CASSGREGREQFF. CDR3 coding DNA: TGTGCCAGTAGTGGACGGGAGGGCCGAGAGCAGTTCTTC. The entire variable domain, with the rest obtained from reference TRBV19 and TRBJ2-1, is as follows: DGGITQSPKYLFRKEGQNVTLSCEQNLNHDAMYWYRQDPGQGLRLIYYSQIVNDFQKGDIAEGYSVSREKKESFPLTVTSAQKNPTAFYLCASSGREGREQFFGPGTRLTVL.

The gene calls are TRBV9 and TRBJ2-2, with 8 bases lining up with TRBD1. This CDR3 comprises 18 residues. Trimming cost V 4 bases and J 4 bases; bases outside gene matches: 15. From germline, CDR1 is SGDLS and CDR2 YYNGEE. In nucleotides, the CDR3 is TGTGCCAGCAGCTCTCGTACAGGGGGAGCGGGCCGCACCGGGGAGCTGTTTTTT. Translating it yields CASSSRTGGAGRTGELFF.

CDR3: CAITGGFQGELFF. For the CDR3, the DNA is TGTGCCATCACCGGGGGTTTCCAGGGGGAGCTGTTTTTT. The gene calls are TRBV10-3 and TRBJ2-2; D is perhaps TRBD2 (6 bases). V lost 7 bases, J lost 8 bases, and 14 bases lay in between. CDR1 is ENHRY, CDR2 SYGVKD, per germline. The length of the CDR3 is 13 residues.

The chain is built from TRBV5-1 and TRBJ1-5; D gene uncertain. V lost 0 bases, J lost 2 bases, and 9 bases lay in between. The CDR3 spans 15 residues. Germline lookup yields CDR1 SGHRS and CDR2 YFSETQ. This CDR3 is CASSLGGYGNQPQHF. CDR3 DNA sequence: TGCGCCAGCAGCTTGGGTGGATACGGCAATCAGCCCCAGCATTTT. Full variable domain (missing parts from reference TRBV5-1 and TRBJ1-5): KAGVTQTPRYLIKTRGQQVTLSCSPISGHRSVSWYQQTPGQGLQFLFEYFSETQRNKGNFPGRFSGRQFSNSRSEMNVSTLELGDSALYLCASSLGGYGNQPQHFGDGTRLSIL.

The chain carries TRBV7-9 and TRBJ2-5, with D possibly being TRBD2 (6 bases). Germline V gene sequence: CDR1 SEHNR, CDR2 FQNEAQ (reference sequence). Trimming cost V 5 bases and J 5 bases, with 18 bases left between them. This CDR3 is 15 amino acids long. This CDR3 is CASSPGLEGRETQYF. The CDR3 DNA follows: TGTGCCAGCAGCCCGGGTTTGGAGGGCCGGGAGACCCAGTACTTC.

This clone came up a few times. The chain recombines TRBV4-2 with TRBJ2-2, with TRBD2 matching 7 bases. Germline V gives CDR1 LGHNA, CDR2 YNFKEQ. The CDR3 is 15 amino acids. With 0 bases clipped from V and 8 bases from J, the junction kept 6 bases outside the gene matches. DNA for the CDR3: TGTGCCAGCAGCCAAGAGCTCGGGACTACGGGGGAGCTGTTTTTT. Translation gives CASSQELGTTGELFF.

This clone occurred a few times. CDR3 protein: CASRQQGQTYSGNTIYF. CDR3 coding DNA: TGTGCCAGTAGGCAACAGGGACAGACATACTCTGGAAACACCATATATTTT. The gene calls are TRBV19 and TRBJ1-3; 7 nucleotides agree with TRBD1. V was clipped by 6 bases and J by 0 bases; unmatched bases: 11. CDR3 length: 17 residues. Germline CDR1 is LNHDA and CDR2 is SQIVND (reference sequence).

The gene calls are TRBV29-1 and TRBJ2-2, with D possibly matching TRBD2 (6 bases). Germline values: CDR1 SQVTM, CDR2 ANQGSEA. This CDR3 has 14 residues. The V and J ends lost 5 bases and 5 bases respectively, with 15 bases between them. CDR3 bases: TGCAGCGTTTCCGGGTCGGGGAGGACCGGGGAGCTGTTTTTT. Protein: CSVSGSGRTGELFF.

The J gene is TRBJ1-5, the V gene TRBV15; possible D gene TRBD1, 5 bases. The CDR3 length is 15 residues. The V end was cut by 5 bases, the J end by 0 bases, with 11 bases between. Germline V gives CDR1 LNHNV, CDR2 YYDKDF (reference sequence). The CDR3 is CATSRDGNSNQPQHF. CDR3 sequence (DNA): TGTGCCACCAGCCGGGACGGAAATAGCAATCAGCCCCAGCATTTT.

V is TRBV27 and J is TRBJ1-5, with unresolved D. In germline, CDR1 is MNHEY, CDR2 SMNVEV (reference sequence). V lost 5 bases, J lost 1 base, and 12 bases lay in between. This CDR3 contains 15 residues. CDR3 sequence: CASSPATRSNQPQHF. The CDR3 DNA is TGTGCCAGCAGTCCCGCGACAAGAAGCAATCAGCCCCAGCATTTT.

This chain connects TRBV6-4 to TRBJ1-5; D may be TRBD1 (6 bases). Per germline, CDR1 MRHNA and CDR2 SNTAGT. The CDR3 spans 15 residues. V shed 10 bases and J shed 0 bases, with 16 bases lying between them. The CDR3 reads CAMSRGWFSNQPQHF. In DNA form, the CDR3 reads TGTGCCATGAGCAGGGGTTGGTTTAGCAATCAGCCCCAGCATTTT.

V usage is TRBV6-5 and J usage is TRBJ2-1, with 8 bases that match TRBD2. In germline, CDR1 is MNHEY, CDR2 SVGAGI. With V trimmed by 2 bases and J by 14 bases, 17 bases remained unmatched. This CDR3 has 16 amino acids. CDR3 bases: TGTGCCAGCAGTTACAGTTGGTCCAGCGGGAGTGCTTCCGAGTTCTTC. Translated, it gives CASSYSWSSGSASEFF.

This rearrangement joins TRBV10-3 to TRBJ2-7; no definite D call. V dropped 2 bases and J dropped 5 bases, with 7 bases sitting between them. CDR1 ENHRY and CDR2 SYGVKD come from the germline V gene. The CDR3 has 12 residues. The CDR3: CAISETPDEQYF. CDR3 nucleotides: TGTGCCATCAGTGAGACCCCCGACGAGCAGTACTTC.

V is TRBV11-1 and J is TRBJ2-1; 9 positions match TRBD2. The germline CDR1 and CDR2 sequences are SGHAT and FQDESV (reference sequence). V dropped 5 bases and J dropped 5; count of bases not matched to a gene: 4. CDR3 length equals 14 residues. CDR3 DNA: TGTGCCAGCAGCCCACGACTAGCGGACAATGAGCAGTTCTTC. Its protein is CASSPRLADNEQFF.

The chain has TRBV2 and TRBJ2-3; D not resolved. V was shortened by 7 bases and J by 0 bases, with 11 bases between the two germline ends. Per the germline V gene, CDR1 is SNHLY and CDR2 is FYNNEI. The CDR3 loop spans 14 amino acids. CDR3 nucleotides: TGTGCCAGCAAGGAACTCAGGAGCACAGATACGCAGTATTTT. This translates into CASKELRSTDTQYF.

Points on this clone: This CDR3 is also generated by other DNA sequences in the sample. The V and J genes are TRBV18 and TRBJ2-5; no firm D call. Germline V gene data show CDR1 as KGHSH and CDR2 as LQKENI. This CDR3 region has 11 residues. The V and J ends lost 4 bases and 2 bases respectively, with 2 bases between them. In DNA form, the CDR3 reads TGTGCCAGCTCACTACAAGAGACCCAGTACTTC. Translated: CASSLQETQYF.

The chain has TRBV27 and TRBJ1-3; TRBD1 is a possible D gene (6 bases). The CDR3 is 17 amino acids. Germline V gives CDR1 MNHEY, CDR2 SMNVEV (reference sequence). With 5 bases removed from V and 0 bases from J, the gap between germline ends came to 17 bases. CDR3 nucleotides: TGTGCCAGCAGTCCCCTGGGGGCCCAAAGCTCTGGAAACACCATATATTTT. Amino acid sequence: CASSPLGAQSSGNTIYF.

The gene calls are TRBV7-3 and TRBJ2-3; 13 nucleotides agree with TRBD2. CDR3 length equals 15 residues. Trimming took 4 bases from V and 4 from J; bases not matched to a gene: 2. Germline V CDR1 and CDR2: SGHTA, FQGTGA. The CDR3 loop is CASSSTSGRPDTQYF. The CDR3 bases are TGTGCCAGCAGCTCGACTAGCGGGAGGCCAGATACGCAGTATTTT. Full variable domain (remainder filled in from reference TRBV7-3 and TRBJ2-3): GAGVSQTPSNKVTEKGKYVELRCDPISGHTALYWYRQSLGQGPEFLIYFQGTGAADDSGLPNDRFFAVRPEGSVSTLKIQRTERGDSAVYLCASSSTSGRPDTQYFGPGTRLTVL.

The rearrangement links TRBV5-1 to TRBJ2-7; perhaps D is TRBD1 or TRBD2 (6 bases each). Trimming cost V 5 bases and J 0 bases, with 18 bases left between them. The germline gives CDR1 SGHRS, CDR2 YFSETQ. This CDR3 region has 16 residues. The CDR3 region has the DNA TGCGCCAGCAGTGTTGGCCGGGGGCGAGTCTCCTACGAGCAGTACTTC. Translated: CASSVGRGRVSYEQYF.

This chain joins TRBV28 and TRBJ1-1; TRBD1 is a possible D gene (6 bases). V dropped 2 bases and J dropped 0 bases, with 19 bases sitting between them. This CDR3 has 18 residues. Germline values: CDR1 MDHEN, CDR2 SYDVKM. As DNA, the CDR3 is TGTGCCAGCAGTTTACGGGGGCCCAGAAGGAACATGAACACTGAAGCTTTCTTT. Protein sequence: CASSLRGPRRNMNTEAFF. The complete variable domain, with remaining parts taken from reference TRBV28 and TRBJ1-1, reads DVKVTQSSRYLVKRTGEKVFLECVQDMDHENMFWYRQDPGLGLRLIYFSYDVKMKEKGDIPEGYSVSREKKERFSLILESASTNQTSMYLCASSLRGPRRNMNTEAFFGQGTRLTVV.

The J gene is TRBJ1-5, the V gene TRBV27, with 8 bases matching TRBD1. V shed 6 bases, J shed 0 bases, and the junction held 13 bases outside the gene matches. Germline assignment: CDR1 MNHEY and CDR2 SMNVEV (reference sequence). CDR3 length: 18 amino acids. This chain's CDR3 is CASSPSGTGPYSNQPQHF. The CDR3 nucleotides are TGTGCCAGCAGCCCGAGTGGGACAGGACCTTATAGCAATCAGCCCCAGCATTTT.

V usage is TRBV5-4 and J usage is TRBJ2-7; the D gene is possibly TRBD1 (5 bases). CDR1 is SGHNT and CDR2 is YYREEE in the germline V gene (reference sequence). Trimming removed 0 bases at V and 4 bases at J, with 17 bases between. CDR3 length: 16 amino acids. CDR3 in DNA: TGTGCCAGCAGCTTGGAAGGGGCGATGGCGGCTTACGAGCAGTACTTC. Translation gives CASSLEGAMAAYEQYF.

This clone was found a few times. CDR3 sequence (DNA): TGTGCCAGCAGCTTAATGTTCGGGAATGAGCAGTTCTTC. Translated, it gives CASSLMFGNEQFF. V gene TRBV7-3 combines with J gene TRBJ2-1; D remains unclear. The CDR3 is made up of 13 amino acids. The V gene lost 1 base and the J gene lost 7 bases, with 8 bases spanning the gap. Germline assignment: CDR1 SGHTA and CDR2 FQGTGA.

This clone was counted a few times. The chain has TRBV20-1 and TRBJ2-1; 9 nucleotides align to TRBD2. Germline CDR1 DFQATT, CDR2 SNEGSKA (reference sequence). V lost 6 bases and J lost 1; bases outside the gene matches: 10. This CDR3 is built from 16 residues. CDR3 DNA sequence: TGCAGTGCCAGTGAGATTAGCGGGAGATCCTACAATGAGCAGTTCTTC. It yields the protein CSASEISGRSYNEQFF.

Only one count was recorded for this clone. The rearrangement links TRBV10-3 to TRBJ2-7, with D perhaps TRBD1 or TRBD2 (5 bases each). V was shortened by 10 bases and J by 2 bases, with 9 bases between the two germline ends. The germline CDR1 and CDR2 sequences are ENHRY and SYGVKD. The CDR3 loop spans 11 amino acids. The CDR3 loop is CANGTAYEQYF. The CDR3 nucleotides read TGTGCCAACGGGACCGCCTACGAGCAGTACTTC.